This TCR beta chain was identified in a study of long-term antiretroviral therapy in people with HIV. General study points: Against controls, HIV repertoires showed narrower ranges of CDR3 length. All time points showed a repertoire dominated by clones expanded before ART.

Run at survey level, the immunoSEQ assay was version v3.0. Sequencing aimed at roughly 40,000-55,000 T-cell genomes per sample. Sequencing was performed with immunoSEQ multiplex PCR; in TCRdb, only in-frame clones are kept and a portion is missing. The table has 25,000 to 35,000 clones, roughly 87% seen once. For each donor, at least one pre-ART and at least two post-ART PBMC samples were available. Concerning this clone: Its target is unknown.

The starting material was unsorted PBMCs, obtained 2 years after starting antiretroviral therapy. This clonotype was sampled from a man aged 45-65 years with HIV.

CDR3 region: CASSPGLRSYEQFF. The CDR3 DNA reads TGTGCCAGCAGTCCAGGGTTGAGGTCCTATGAGCAGTTCTTC. The chain is built from TRBV2 and TRBJ2-1, with a possible D match to TRBD1 (5 bases). The CDR3 is made up of 14 amino acids. Germline V CDR1 and CDR2: SNHLY, FYNNEI. The V end was cut by 5 bases, the J end by 8 bases, with 16 bases between.